The rows below give T cell receptor beta chains drawn from one sample of a study of T cell changes during pregnancy in multiple sclerosis. Generated by immunoSEQ multiplex PCR, the TCRdb table keeps only in-frame clones and is missing some. Found here are 12,000 or so clones, roughly 82% of them singletons; the top ten hold around 10%. Sequenced here: CD8+ T cells from peripheral blood mononuclear cells, sampled after pregnancy. Receptor source: a female donor in good health, enrolled as a control in a pregnancy study. The CDR3 runs from the conserved cysteine through the conserved F or W. D genes are given only for firm matches. Size tells how often a clone was seen (once, few, many) or the class of an expanded clone, and some rows leave it out.

v_call	j_call	clone_size	d_call	cdr3_length	cdr3_aa	cdr3_nt
TRBV11-2	TRBJ2-7	.	.	13	CASSFGLDYEQYF	TGTGCCAGCAGCTTCGGTCTAGACTACGAGCAGTACTTC
TRBV11-2	TRBJ2-1	.	TRBD1	15	CASSLRQGGRNEQFF	TGTGCCAGCAGCTTAAGACAGGGGGGGCGCAATGAGCAGTTCTTC
TRBV10-3	TRBJ2-7	.	.	12	CATTGSPYEQYF	TGTGCCACCACAGGGTCTCCCTACGAGCAGTACTTC
TRBV13	TRBJ2-7	.	.	14	CASSQTREGYEQYF	TGTGCCAGCAGCCAAACCCGCGAGGGCTACGAGCAGTACTTC
TRBV9	TRBJ2-4	once	.	15	CASSVGSGAKNIQYF	TGTGCCAGCAGCGTTGGTAGCGGAGCCAAAAACATTCAGTACTTC
TRBV4-3	TRBJ2-3	.	TRBD1	16	CASSQDLGQGSDTQYF	TGCGCCAGCAGCCAAGACCTCGGACAGGGGTCAGATACGCAGTATTTT
TRBV28	TRBJ1-2	few	.	13	CASSLRGLYGYTF	TGTGCCAGCAGTTTAAGGGGCCTGTATGGCTACACCTTC
TRBV10-3	TRBJ1-5	.	TRBD1	16	CAIIPRDRDSNQPQHF	TGTGCCATCATCCCCCGGGACAGGGATAGCAATCAGCCCCAGCATTTT
TRBV5-1	TRBJ2-1	.	TRBD2	16	CASSPPGLAGGDEQFF	TGCGCCAGCAGCCCGCCGGGACTAGCGGGAGGGGATGAGCAGTTCTTC
TRBV28	TRBJ2-3	.	TRBD2	14	CASSFSGSADTQYF	TGTGCCAGCAGTTTCAGCGGGAGCGCGGATACGCAGTATTTT
TRBV27	TRBJ2-5	once	TRBD1	16	CASSPRTGYFLETQYF	TGTGCCAGCAGTCCCCGGACAGGGTATTTTTTAGAGACCCAGTACTTC
TRBV7-9	TRBJ1-2	.	.	16	CASSSTTPGETEGYTF	TGTGCCAGCAGCTCAACAACTCCGGGGGAGACGGAAGGCTACACCTTC
TRBV5-1	TRBJ2-1	.	TRBD2	23	CASSLPKLETLQRRGGTYNEQFF	TGCGCCAGCAGTTTGCCGAAACTTGAAACCCTGCAACGGCGGGGGGGCACCTACAATGAGCAGTTCTTC
TRBV5-4	TRBJ2-5	once	TRBD2	16	CASSLRASGGIETQYF	TGTGCCAGCAGCTTAAGGGCTAGCGGGGGGATAGAGACCCAGTACTTC
TRBV30	TRBJ2-2	.	.	13	CVLGEDSTGELFF	TGTGTACTTGGCGAGGATAGCACCGGGGAGCTGTTTTTT
TRBV19	TRBJ1-5	.	.	14	CASSIQPPGGPQHF	TGTGCCAGTAGTATCCAGCCCCCGGGAGGGCCCCAGCATTTT
TRBV5-4	TRBJ2-7	.	.	11	CASSRGYEQYF	TGTGCCAGCAGCCGCGGCTACGAGCAGTACTTC
TRBV27	TRBJ2-7	once	.	13	CASSLLGGYEQYF	TGTGCCAGCAGTTTATTAGGGGGCTACGAGCAGTACTTC
TRBV9	TRBJ2-7	.	TRBD2	15	CASSPGGRGAYEQYF	TGTGCCAGCAGCCCGGGAGGCCGAGGGGCCTACGAGCAGTACTTC
TRBV4-2	TRBJ2-5	.	.	15	CASSPYRASGETQYF	TGTGCCAGCAGCCCCTACAGGGCATCGGGAGAGACCCAGTACTTC
TRBV12-2	TRBJ2-7	once	.	16	CASRIGEAPSSYEQYF	TGTGCAAGTCGCATAGGGGAGGCACCTAGCTCCTACGAGCAGTACTTC
TRBV7-9	TRBJ2-1	once	TRBD2	16	CASSPPGLGVHNEQFF	TGTGCCAGCAGTCCTCCGGGACTAGGGGTACATAATGAGCAGTTCTTC
TRBV9	TRBJ2-1	.	TRBD2	14	CASSLWGGYNEQFF	TGTGCCAGCAGCCTTTGGGGGGGGTACAATGAGCAGTTCTTC
TRBV7-9	TRBJ1-4	.	.	15	CASSLLRRGREKLFF	TGTGCCAGCAGCTTATTACGGAGGGGTAGGGAAAAACTGTTTTTT
TRBV30	TRBJ2-3	.	.	15	CAWSVISHPGDTQYF	TGTGCCTGGAGTGTAATTTCCCATCCGGGAGATACGCAGTATTTT
TRBV7-8	TRBJ2-1	.	TRBD2	20	CASSLWPDGGGDLIYNEQFF	TGTGCCAGCAGCTTATGGCCCGATGGCGGGGGGGACCTAATATACAATGAGCAGTTCTTC
TRBV9	TRBJ2-5	.	.	16	CASSAPARGLRETQYF	TGTGCCAGCAGCGCCCCTGCTAGAGGTTTACGGGAGACCCAGTACTTC
TRBV6-5	TRBJ2-3	.	.	14	CACGWPQSTDTQYF	TGTGCCTGCGGCTGGCCCCAGAGCACAGATACGCAGTATTTT
TRBV23-1	TRBJ1-6	few	TRBD1	18	CASSQSERGTGPRGALHF	TGCGCCAGCAGTCAATCGGAGCGCGGGACAGGGCCCCGGGGGGCCCTCCACTTT
TRBV30	TRBJ2-7	.	TRBD1	13	CAWFRDRPYEQYF	TGTGCCTGGTTCCGGGACAGACCATACGAGCAGTACTTC
TRBV30	TRBJ2-7	.	.	15	CAWSLKIGRLYEQYF	TGTGCCTGGAGTTTGAAAATCGGGAGACTCTACGAGCAGTACTTC
TRBV7-2	TRBJ2-2	.	.	18	CASSSNPWGGAHTGELFF	TGTGCCAGCAGCTCCAACCCCTGGGGGGGGGCCCACACCGGGGAGCTGTTTTTT
TRBV6-4	TRBJ2-7	.	.	13	CASSWDSTSEQYF	TGTGCCAGCAGTTGGGACTCAACATCCGAGCAGTACTTC
TRBV2	TRBJ1-2	.	.	18	CASSPIPPSIGANYGYTF	TGTGCCAGCAGTCCGATCCCACCCAGCATAGGAGCTAACTATGGCTACACCTTC
TRBV29-1	TRBJ1-5	.	TRBD1	12	CSMDRCNQPQHF	TGCAGCATGGACAGGTGCAATCAGCCCCAGCATTTT
TRBV9	TRBJ2-7	.	TRBD1	16	CASSVFRDRFSYEQYF	TGTGCCAGCAGCGTGTTCCGGGACAGGTTCTCCTACGAGCAGTACTTC
TRBV18	TRBJ1-1	.	.	15	CASSPPEGQGLEAFF	TGTGCCAGCTCACCACCGGAAGGGCAGGGGCTTGAAGCTTTCTTT